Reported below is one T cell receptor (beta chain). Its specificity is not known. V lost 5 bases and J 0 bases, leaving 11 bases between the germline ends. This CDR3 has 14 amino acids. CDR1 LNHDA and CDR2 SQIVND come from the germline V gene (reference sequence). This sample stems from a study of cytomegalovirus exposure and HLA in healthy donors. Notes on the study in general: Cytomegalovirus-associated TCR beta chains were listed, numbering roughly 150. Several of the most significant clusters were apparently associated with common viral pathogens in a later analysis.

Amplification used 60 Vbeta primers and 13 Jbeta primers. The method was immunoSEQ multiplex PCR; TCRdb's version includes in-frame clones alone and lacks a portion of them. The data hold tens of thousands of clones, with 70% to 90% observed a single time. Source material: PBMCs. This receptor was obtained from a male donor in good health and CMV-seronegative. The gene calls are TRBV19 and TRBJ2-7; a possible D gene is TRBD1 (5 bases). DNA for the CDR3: TGTGCCAGTAGTCTCTTGACAGACTCCTACGAGCAGTACTTC. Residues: CASSLLTDSYEQYF.